Listed below are T cell receptor beta chains from one sample, sequenced in a study of blood T cell repertoires in COVID-19. Using immunoSEQ multiplex PCR, the repertoire was profiled, and TCRdb retains in-frame clones only, with some absent. The sample includes roughly 220,000 clones, around 84% seen only once; the top ten take about 3%. The sequencing sample was made of peripheral blood. The receptor set was obtained from a man between 45 and 60 years old who had recovered from COVID-19. Each CDR3 is given with its conserved first and last residue. The order of the fields is clone size, CDR3 length, V gene, CDR3 protein. Where a row states a size, it is once, few, many or the class of an expanded clone; other rows omit it.

NA | 13 | TRBV28 | CASSLWGNLGYTF
NA | 14 | TRBV11-2 | CASSDWTGGTEAFF
NA | 14 | TRBV7-9 | CASSLTDINYGYTF
NA | 13 | TRBV6-5 | CASSSNSEETQYF
NA | 13 | TRBV27 | CASAGPLRTEAFF
NA | 14 | TRBV27 | CASSFGPGGAEQFF
NA | 16 | TRBV7-2 | CASSFTLGGLNQPQHF
NA | 15 | TRBV7-2 | CASSLLAGVQGEQYF
NA | 15 | TRBV6-5 | CASSYSRGSNTEAFF
once | 13 | TRBV7-2 | CASSFSRSYEQYF
NA | 16 | TRBV19 | CASSIVYRDRDTEAFF
NA | 15 | TRBV6-5 | CASRGAVNSGNTIYF
NA | 15 | TRBV6-5 | CASSYSPYRASPLHF
NA | 15 | TRBV5-1 | CASSPGQGNNNEQFF
NA | 16 | TRBV2 | CASSKDRATAKNIQYF
NA | 15 | TRBV5-6 | CASSLDVTANTEAFF
NA | 14 | TRBV10-3 | CAISPGQGAEKLFF
NA | 15 | TRBV5-1 | CASSLDRGLPGTQYF
NA | 15 | TRBV7-9 | CASSFLAGSSYEQYF
NA | 14 | TRBV6-5 | CASSTDRGPRGYTF
few | 14 | TRBV15 | CATSREGQGSGYTF
NA | 16 | TRBV27 | CASSQAAGRLDQPQHF
once | 14 | TRBV2 | CASSKREGVNEQFF
NA | 14 | TRBV7-9 | CASSLRTGGFGYTF
NA | 14 | TRBV9 | CASSPRQSQETQYF
few | 15 | TRBV5-1 | CASSMTGLRGEKLFF
once | 13 | TRBV12-3/TRBV12-4 | CASSLETDYEQYF
NA | 14 | TRBV4-1 | CASSQMAASGEQYF
few | 13 | TRBV27 | CASSGNGFTEAFF
NA | 16 | TRBV15 | CATSRWGGGANEKLFF
NA | 15 | TRBV6-1 | CASSDRLAGVGEQFF
NA | 16 | TRBV27 | CASRAGRLAGSYEQYF
NA | 14 | TRBV5-5 | CASSLVQATYEQYF
NA | 16 | TRBV7-9 | CASSFGADVSANEQFF
NA | 14 | TRBV5-1 | CASSWQGDLETQYF
NA | 14 | TRBV6-5 | CASSSGLTNEKLFF
once | 18 | TRBV18 | CASSPPGTSGAYYNEQFF
NA | 20 | TRBV15 | CATSSSLVSLGARGYNEQFF
few | 13 | TRBV29-1 | CSVVLRGSYEQYF
NA | 15 | TRBV18 | CASSPLDSLNTEAFF
NA | 16 | TRBV28 | CASSFTTLTLNTEAFF
NA | 11 | TRBV27 | CASRSTYEQYF
NA | 15 | TRBV5-1 | CASSLGTSDTYEQYF
NA | 12 | TRBV19 | CASSSSGYEQYF
once | 14 | TRBV14 | CASSQELRDNEQFF
once | 14 | TRBV28 | CASSYGLDYNEQFF
NA | 13 | TRBV7-9 | CASTGLADYEQYF
NA | 15 | TRBV10-1 | CASSESGTGNEKLFF
NA | 14 | TRBV28 | CASSLSVPNQPQHF
NA | 13 | TRBV28 | CASSPPSHLEAFF
NA | 12 | TRBV9 | CASSETRTEQFF
NA | 14 | TRBV5-1 | CASSLYSGANVLTF
NA | 13 | TRBV18 | CASSPLARETQYF
once | 16 | TRBV3-1/TRBV3-2 | CASSQSDRPNSYEQYF
few | 16 | TRBV7-2 | CASSSRLGGGTDTQYF
few | 16 | TRBV6-4 | CASSISGQGAYNEQFF
NA | 17 | TRBV18 | CASSPGQGALAGETQYF
NA | 17 | TRBV10-3 | CATGQGLAGRSQETQYF
once | 14 | TRBV4-2 | CASSQERISYEQYF
few | 14 | TRBV10-2 | CATQRKNRDSPLHF